This TCR beta chain was recorded in a study of CD8 T cells in Susac syndrome. A quantity of about 0.5 to 1 ug RNA underwent reverse transcription using random hexamers. Across 54 Vbeta and 13 Jbeta, TCR beta CDR3 was amplified with immunoSEQ multiplex PCR. TCRdb reprocessed the immunoSEQ multiplex PCR reads with MiXCR, giving one entry per CDR3 protein. The sample includes roughly 160,000 distinct CDR3 sequences, 90% to 95% of them seen just once. V shed 7 bases and J 2 bases; nucleotides not matched to a gene: 14. This CDR3 region has 17 residues. Germline V lookup: CDR1 SQVTM, CDR2 ANQGSEA. Material for sequencing was CD4+ T cells from PBMCs. The source is a human donor in good health. The chain recombines TRBV29-1 with TRBJ2-7; the match to TRBD2 covers 13 bases. This CDR3 reads CSAVPGTSGARPYEQYF. For the CDR3, the DNA is TGCAGCGCCGTTCCCGGGACTAGCGGGGCGCGCCCCTACGAGCAGTACTTC.